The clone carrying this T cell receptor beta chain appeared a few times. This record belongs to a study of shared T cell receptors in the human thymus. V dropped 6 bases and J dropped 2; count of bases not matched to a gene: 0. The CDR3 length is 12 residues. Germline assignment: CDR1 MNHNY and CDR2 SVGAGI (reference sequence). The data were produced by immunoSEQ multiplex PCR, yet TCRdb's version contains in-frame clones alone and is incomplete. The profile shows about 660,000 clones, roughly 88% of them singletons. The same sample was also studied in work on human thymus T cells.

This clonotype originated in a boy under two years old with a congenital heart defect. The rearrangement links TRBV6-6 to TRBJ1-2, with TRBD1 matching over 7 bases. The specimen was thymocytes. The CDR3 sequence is CASRTGNYGYTF. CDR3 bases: TGTGCCAGCAGGACAGGGAACTATGGCTACACCTTC.